These 20 T cell receptor beta chains came from one sample sequenced in a study of persistence of HIV-infected CD4 T cells. This was the immunoSEQ version 4 assay in survey mode. Assay used: immunoSEQ multiplex PCR; TCRdb lists only in-frame clones, some missing. In the table there are some 21,000 clones, around 82% of which are singletons. No antigens are known for them. The stimulus was lysate of CMV-infected fibroblasts, roughly 9.2 ug/mL. Responding CD4+ T cells were sorted by upregulation of both CD40 ligand and CD69. Material: CD4+ T cells sorted from PBMCs after roughly 18-hour stimulation, obtained from a patient who received antiretroviral therapy. The receptor set was obtained from an adult man with HIV who was CMV-seropositive.

In this sample, this clone turned up a few times. This chain uses TRBV2 with TRBJ2-3; 15 nucleotides match TRBD2. The CDR3 spans 16 residues. Germline values: CDR1 SNHLY, CDR2 FYNNEI. The junction had 4 bases not matched to a gene; V was cut back by 4 bases and J by 5 bases. Here the CDR3 DNA reads TGTGCCAGCAGTGGGACTAGCGGGGGGGCAGGAGATACGCAGTATTTT. This gives the protein CASSGTSGGAGDTQYF.

This clone was observed a single time. The chain uses TRBV4-2 and TRBJ2-1; 9 bases fit TRBD1. The J segment lost 7 bases and the V segment lost 1 base, leaving 8 bases of the junction unmatched. Germline lookup yields CDR1 LGHNA and CDR2 YNFKEQ. The CDR3 totals 16 residues. CDR3 bases: TGTGCCAGCAGCCAAGGTGGGACAGGGCTTAATAATGAGCAGTTCTTC. This encodes CASSQGGTGLNNEQFF.

This chain connects TRBV7-2 to TRBJ1-5; D is ambiguous. Trimming stripped 1 base from V and 8 bases from J, with 9 bases between. The CDR3 totals 13 residues. Germline-derived CDR1 and CDR2 are SGHTA and FQGNSA. The CDR3 is CASSLVSTEPQHF. For the CDR3, the DNA is TGTGCCAGCAGCTTAGTGTCAACAGAGCCCCAGCATTTT. The full variable domain, in which reference TRBV7-2 and TRBJ1-5 provide the parts outside the CDR3, is GAGVSQSPSNKVTEKGKDVELRCDPISGHTALYWYRQSLGQGLEFLIYFQGNSAPDKSGLPSDRFSAERTGGSVSTLTIQRTQQEDSAVYLCASSLVSTEPQHFGDGTRLSIL.

This clone was found a few times. This sequence joins TRBV7-8 and TRBJ1-3; TRBD1 might be the D (6 bases). This CDR3 comprises 14 residues. Germline V gene lookup returns CDR1 SGHVS and CDR2 FQNEAQ. Trimming shortened V by 7 bases and J by 5 bases, and 15 bases separated the two germline ends. CDR3 nucleotides: TGTGCCAGCACCCGGACAGAGGGGAGAAACACCATATATTTT. Translated: CASTRTEGRNTIYF.

V usage is TRBV10-3 and J usage is TRBJ2-1; 9 bases agree with TRBD2. The CDR3 is 15 amino acids. J was trimmed by 6 bases and V by 2 bases; bases with no gene match: 5. Germline CDR1 is ENHRY and CDR2 is SYGVKD. The DNA of the CDR3 is TGTGCCATCAGTGAGGACAGCGGGGGGTCCAATGAGCAGTTCTTC. Residues: CAISEDSGGSNEQFF.

This rearrangement joins TRBV18 to TRBJ2-3; D is perhaps TRBD2 (7 bases). The length of the CDR3 is 17 residues. CDR1 and CDR2 (germline): KGHSH, LQKENI. Between the trimmed V and J ends, which lost 2 bases and 5 bases, there was a span of 20 bases. CDR3 in DNA: TGTGCCAGCTCACCATTGGGAACAGGGAGGGAAAAAGATACGCAGTATTTT. This codes for CASSPLGTGREKDTQYF.

This sequence joins TRBV19 and TRBJ2-3; TRBD1 matches at 10 bases. J gave up 0 bases and V 1 base, and 7 bases lay outside the gene matches. The CDR3 covers 18 residues. Germline V gene lookup returns CDR1 LNHDA and CDR2 SQIVND (reference sequence). The CDR3, as DNA: TGTGCCAGTAGTATAGTCATTTCGGGACAGGGGAGCACAGATACGCAGTATTTT. It specifies CASSIVISGQGSTDTQYF.

This rearrangement joins TRBV4-1 to TRBJ2-3; 11 positions agree with TRBD1. Germline lookup yields CDR1 MGHRA and CDR2 YSYEKL. With V trimmed by 1 base and J by 3 bases, 9 bases remained unmatched. This CDR3 region has 18 residues. The CDR3: CASSQVAYGTGGTDTQYF. CDR3 sequence (DNA): TGCGCCAGCAGCCAAGTGGCCTATGGGACAGGGGGGACAGATACGCAGTATTTT.

The chain links TRBV6-5 to TRBJ2-7; D unresolved. The germline CDR1 and CDR2 sequences are MNHEY and SVGAGI. V was shortened by 4 bases and J by 2 bases, with 15 bases between the two germline ends. The CDR3 spans 15 residues. Written as DNA, the CDR3 is TGTGCCAGCAGTTTCGGGCCTATGCTCACCTACGAGCAGTACTTC. It specifies CASSFGPMLTYEQYF.

This chain connects TRBV7-8 to TRBJ2-7; no clear D. Per germline, CDR1 SGHVS and CDR2 FQNEAQ. CDR3 length: 14 residues. The V and J ends lost 6 bases and 2 bases respectively, with 14 bases between them. In DNA form, the CDR3 reads TGTGCCAGCAGATCCGGGCGCCCTCCCTACGAGCAGTACTTC. It is translated as CASRSGRPPYEQYF.

V and J are TRBV7-9 and TRBJ2-1; D is unclear. The V end lost 4 bases, the J end lost 8 bases, and 15 bases lay between the germline ends. CDR1 and CDR2 (germline): SEHNR, FQNEAQ (reference sequence). This CDR3 has 14 residues. CDR3 residues: CASSSGLRVYEQFF. In DNA, the CDR3 is TGTGCCAGCAGCTCGGGTTTAAGGGTCTATGAGCAGTTCTTC.

V and J are TRBV9 and TRBJ1-2; 7 bases align to TRBD1. CDR3 length: 14 amino acids. The V and J ends lost 3 bases and 4 bases, in that order; junction bases with no gene match: 6. CDR1 and CDR2 (germline): SGDLS, YYNGEE. The CDR3 here is CASSALTGFYGYTF. Here the CDR3 DNA reads TGTGCCAGCAGCGCCTTGACAGGGTTCTATGGCTACACCTTC.

In this sample, this clone turned up a few times. J is TRBJ1-5 and V is TRBV4-1; D is unresolved. The germline V gene has CDR1 MGHRA and CDR2 YSYEKL. V was clipped by 0 bases and J by 11 bases, with 11 bases between them. This CDR3 is built from 13 residues. CDR3 coding DNA: TGCGCCAGCAGCCAAGATGACGGGTTGACCCAGCATTTT. Protein sequence: CASSQDDGLTQHF.

This chain links TRBV6-4 with TRBJ1-6; D call uncertain. The CDR3 contains 10 residues. Per the germline V gene, CDR1 is MRHNA and CDR2 is SNTAGT. The V and J ends lost 9 bases and 8 bases respectively, with 5 bases between them. The DNA for the CDR3 is TGTGCCAGGAGGCATTCACCCCTCCACTTT. It yields the protein CARRHSPLHF.

The chain employs TRBV7-9 and TRBJ2-3; 9 bases map to TRBD1. The J segment lost 5 bases and the V segment lost 6 bases, leaving 6 bases of the junction unmatched. The V gene's germline CDR1 is SEHNR and CDR2 FQNEAQ (reference sequence). The CDR3 is 14 residues long. The CDR3 reads CASSQRQGEDTQYF. DNA of the CDR3: TGTGCCAGCAGTCAGAGACAGGGGGAAGATACGCAGTATTTT.

This sequence joins TRBV7-8 and TRBJ2-1; 8 bases match TRBD1. J was trimmed by 6 bases and V by 2 bases; bases with no gene match: 6. Germline V gives CDR1 SGHVS, CDR2 FQNEAQ. The CDR3 contains 15 residues. The CDR3 DNA reads as TGTGCCAGCAGCTTACCAGGGGGCCCCACCAATGAGCAGTTCTTC. The encoded protein is CASSLPGGPTNEQFF. The complete variable domain, with remaining parts taken from reference TRBV7-8 and TRBJ2-1, reads GAGVSQSPRYKVAKRGQDVALRCDPISGHVSLFWYQQALGQGPEFLTYFQNEAQLDKSGLPSDRFFAERPEGSVSTLKIQRTQQEDSAVYLCASSLPGGPTNEQFFGPGTRLTVL.

The chain joins TRBV2 to TRBJ1-3; possible D gene TRBD1, 6 bases. Germline V gene data show CDR1 as SNHLY and CDR2 as FYNNEI. Trimming shortened V by 5 bases and J by 3 bases, and 11 bases separated the two germline ends. The CDR3 is 14 amino acids. CDR3 in amino acids: CASSPQGDGNTIYF. The CDR3 region has the DNA TGTGCCAGCAGTCCACAGGGAGATGGAAACACCATATATTTT. Combining the CDR3 with reference TRBV2 and TRBJ1-3 gives the whole variable domain EPEVTQTPSHQVTQMGQEVILRCVPISNHLYFYWYRQILGQKVEFLVSFYNNEISEKSEIFDDQFSVERPDGSNFTLKIRSTKLEDSAMYFCASSPQGDGNTIYFGEGSWLTVV.

A single count supports this clone. This chain uses TRBV3-1 (or the pseudogene TRBV3-2) with TRBJ2-1; TRBD2 aligns across 12 bases. Per the germline V gene, CDR1 is LGHDT and CDR2 is YNNKEL (reference sequence). V dropped 2 bases and J dropped 5; count of bases not matched to a gene: 1. The length of the CDR3 is 15 residues. The CDR3 region is CASSQLAGGNNEQFF. The CDR3 DNA sequence: TGTGCCAGCAGCCAACTAGCGGGGGGGAACAATGAGCAGTTCTTC.

The chain couples TRBV30 to TRBJ1-4, with a tentative D call TRBD1 (6 bases). Trimming took off 2 bases at V and 5 bases at J, with 15 bases between the two ends. The length of the CDR3 is 15 residues. The germline V gene has CDR1 GTSNPN and CDR2 SVGIG (reference sequence). The CDR3 nucleotides are TGTGCCTGGAGTTCCCGCGGGGGGGCGAATGAAAAACTGTTTTTT. Translation: CAWSSRGGANEKLFF.

The genes are TRBV4-1 and TRBJ1-6; the D is unclear. CDR1 MGHRA and CDR2 YSYEKL come from the germline V gene. This CDR3 region has 15 residues. Trimming pared 0 bases from V and 10 bases from J, leaving 13 bases between. In nucleotides, the CDR3 is TGCGCCAGCAGCCAAGAGGAGAGGGTGGGGTCACCCCTCCACTTT. This gives the protein CASSQEERVGSPLHF.